This T cell receptor (beta chain) was sequenced during a study of T cells after yellow fever vaccination (dated by TCRdb to about 2019). Background on the whole study: The SMART-Seq v4 Ultra Low Input RNA kit was used to prepare libraries from fractions with low cell numbers. To follow T-cell clones before and after both primary and booster YFV17D yellow fever vaccination, bulk TCR alpha and beta repertoires underwent longitudinal sequencing. Two healthy male donors, one aged 18 to 30 and one aged 30 to 40 years, were included in the cohort. Blood samples were taken at several timepoints before and after primary and secondary immunization, and bulk PBMC replicates and cell subsets were isolated.

CDR1 and CDR2 (GTSNPN, SVGIG) derive from the germline V gene (reference sequence). The CDR3 sequence holds 12 residues, the cysteine and phenylalanine included. Just CDR3 DNA is preserved here, 36 bases in frame from base 1. At the junction V is shortened by 7 bases and J by 4 bases, with 14 bases in between. TCR cDNA was made using 5'RACE template switching, a step that added a universal primer site and unique molecular identifiers. Priming for cDNA synthesis came from both the TCR alpha and TCR beta constant segments. Libraries were amplified in two PCR steps, with sample barcodes and sequencing adapters added in the second step. Libraries were sequenced on Illumina HiSeq 2500 (2x100 bp) or NovaSeq (2x150 bp). From the authors' description of their analysis: MIGEC handled demultiplexing of reads and collapsing into UMI consensus sequences, while MiXCR performed V(D)J alignment. Vaccine-responding clonotypes were defined with edgeR using replicate PBMC samples, requiring FDR below 0.01 and a log2 fold change above 5 up to day 15. Bulk clonotypes were assigned CD4 or CD8 identity according to which sequenced CD4 or CD8 repertoire held them at higher abundance. TCRdb reprocessing: public reads trimmed at Q25 with fastp, clones called with MiXCR, in-frame beta chains kept. Entries are consolidated by CDR3 protein sequence, retaining the most common genes and DNA. The V and J calls and clone size are TCRdb's, not the authors'. This sample gives 310,000 or so distinct CDR3 sequences in total; about 6.9% of them show up just once. Of the sample, 15% to 20% is held by the ten largest clones.

The paper as a whole reports these results and caveats: A small fraction of clonotypes showed up in both the CD4 and CD8 compartments, probably as a result of convergent recombination. Because only two donors were included in the study, the extent to which the findings can be generalized is limited. Compared with the primary T-cell response, the secondary T-cell response was faster but weaker, reaching its peak on day 5 rather than on day 15. Most clones expanded after primary vaccination were re-detected after the booster (almost 98% of CD4 and roughly 85% of CD8), suggesting broad memory maintenance. Computational filtering was needed because FACS-sorted repertoires could contain abundant contaminating clonotypes from the bulk population.

In light of the paper, this sample's treatment or condition label describes: live attenuated yellow fever vaccine strain. At each blood-draw timepoint, two biological replicates of bulk PBMCs were obtained. A standard Ficoll-Paque protocol was used to isolate PBMCs from peripheral blood. TriZol was used to extract RNA from bulk PBMCs, from CD4 and CD8 fractions, and from dextramer-positive and dextramer-negative fractions. As for this clonotype: The clone's antigen remains unknown. No base-level quality is on record; no much larger clone is a single base apart.

The sequencing here drew on PBMCs, taken about 41 days after the first yellow fever vaccination. This receptor was taken from a man aged 18 to 30 who received the YFV17D yellow fever vaccine. This sequence uses TRBV30 and TRBJ2-7; TRBD1 could be the D gene, as 6 bases match. The CDR3 protein is CAFRGTTYEQYF. In nucleotide form, the sequence is TGTGCCTTTAGGGGGACCACATACGAGCAGTACTTC.